One sample yielded the 22 T cell receptor beta chains listed below, sequenced in a study of cytomegalovirus exposure and HLA in healthy donors. 60 Vbeta and 13 Jbeta primers were used in PCR. Sequencing used immunoSEQ multiplex PCR; TCRdb keeps in-frame clones, though not all of them. The top ten hold 2.1% of the sample, which has more than 95,000 clones, around 75% seen once. The sequenced sample was PBMCs. The receptors shown here come from a man younger than 45 in good health and CMV-seronegative.

The chain has TRBV4-1 and TRBJ1-5; a weak D match, TRBD1 (6 bases). With 6 bases removed from V and 0 bases from J, the gap between germline ends came to 15 bases. The CDR3 extends over 16 amino acids. The germline V gene has CDR1 MGHRA and CDR2 YSYEKL. The CDR3 nucleotides read TGCGCCAGCAGTCTAAAACAGGGCATTAGCAATCAGCCCCAGCATTTT. Amino acid sequence: CASSLKQGISNQPQHF.

V gene TRBV6-1 combines with J gene TRBJ1-5, with TRBD1 as a possible D gene (5 bases). The CDR3 is made up of 14 amino acids. From germline, CDR1 is MNHNS and CDR2 SASEGT. The V end lost 8 bases, the J end lost 6 bases, and 17 bases lay between the germline ends. The CDR3 sequence is CASLGSTVSQPQHF. DNA for the CDR3: TGTGCCAGCCTCGGGTCGACAGTCAGTCAGCCCCAGCATTTT.

The chain carries TRBV19 and TRBJ2-3; a possible D gene is TRBD2 (6 bases). The CDR3 has 16 amino acids. From germline, CDR1 is LNHDA and CDR2 SQIVND (reference sequence). V shed 4 bases and J shed 3 bases, with 17 bases lying between them. Written as DNA, the CDR3 is TGTGCCAGTAGTAGTCGGGACGGGGCGGGAACAGATACGCAGTATTTT. Protein: CASSSRDGAGTDTQYF.

This clone was seen a single time. This chain links TRBV10-3 with TRBJ2-1; 10 nucleotides line up with TRBD2. Germline lookup yields CDR1 ENHRY and CDR2 SYGVKD. This CDR3 region has 14 residues. V was clipped by 4 bases and J by 6 bases; unmatched bases: 3. CDR3 nucleotide sequence: TGTGCCATCAGTGGTAGCGGGGGGATCAATGAGCAGTTCTTC. Translated, it gives CAISGSGGINEQFF.

V usage is TRBV4-1 and J usage is TRBJ1-1, with TRBD1 identical over 8 bases. Germline V gene sequence: CDR1 MGHRA, CDR2 YSYEKL. The CDR3 length is 15 residues. After removal of 4 bases from V and 4 bases from J, the junction contained 8 bases not matched to a gene. The CDR3 DNA follows: TGCGCCAGCAGCCCTTCGGACAGGGTGGGCACTGAAGCTTTCTTT. Amino acids: CASSPSDRVGTEAFF.

The rearrangement links TRBV19 to TRBJ2-2; 15 nucleotides line up with TRBD2. Germline CDR1 and CDR2: LNHDA and SQIVND (reference sequence). The CDR3 loop spans 21 amino acids. Trimming took 0 bases from V and 0 from J; bases not matched to a gene: 8. This CDR3 is CASSIDEWTSGRAANTGELFF. CDR3 nucleotide sequence: TGTGCCAGTAGTATAGATGAGTGGACTAGCGGGAGGGCCGCGAACACCGGGGAGCTGTTTTTT.

This clone was found a few times. V and J are TRBV10-3 and TRBJ1-1; 7 bases match TRBD1. Germline V lookup: CDR1 ENHRY, CDR2 SYGVKD. This CDR3 region has 14 residues. The V segment lost 6 bases and the J segment 1 base; nucleotides outside the gene matches: 5. DNA for the CDR3: TGTGCCATCAGCCCAAACAGGGGGAACACTGAAGCTTTCTTT. Its protein product is CAISPNRGNTEAFF.

V gene TRBV6-5 combines with J gene TRBJ1-2, with D uncertain. Germline V gene sequence: CDR1 MNHEY, CDR2 SVGAGI. This CDR3 region has 13 residues. Trimming shortened V by 2 bases and J by 7 bases, and 11 bases separated the two germline ends. The CDR3 reads CASSYTRVGGYTF. In DNA form, the CDR3 reads TGTGCCAGCAGTTACACCCGGGTAGGTGGCTACACCTTC.

About this clone itself: Other DNA sequences from this sample encode an identical CDR3 as well. This chain joins TRBV5-1 and TRBJ2-3, with 7 bases identical to TRBD1. The CDR3 is 14 residues long. J was trimmed by 4 bases and V by 0 bases; bases with no gene match: 2. CDR1 is SGHRS and CDR2 is YFSETQ in the germline V gene. CDR3 region: CASSLGTGSDTQYF. The CDR3 bases are TGCGCCAGCAGCTTGGGGACAGGATCAGATACGCAGTATTTT.

The rearrangement links TRBV11-2 to TRBJ1-2; D might be TRBD1 (5 bases). V was pared by 5 bases and J by 6 bases, with 10 bases between. CDR3 length: 12 amino acids. CDR1 and CDR2 from the germline V gene are SGHAT and FQNNGV. DNA of the CDR3: TGTGCCAGCAGCCCGGGGGTCCATGGCTACACCTTC. It yields the protein CASSPGVHGYTF.

The rearrangement uses TRBV28 and TRBJ2-4; 8 bases match TRBD1. With 10 bases clipped from V and 2 bases from J, the junction kept 16 bases outside the gene matches. The length of the CDR3 is 17 residues. The germline V gene has CDR1 MDHEN and CDR2 SYDVKM. The CDR3 coding sequence is TGTGCCACCGATGAGTCCGACAGGGGTGAGACCAAAAACATTCAGTACTTC. It yields the protein CATDESDRGETKNIQYF.

The genes are TRBV18 and TRBJ1-5; 8 nucleotides align to TRBD1. CDR1 and CDR2 (germline): KGHSH, LQKENI. The CDR3 length is 14 residues. The ends lost 3 bases at V and 5 bases at J; junction bases unmatched: 3. CDR3 DNA: TGTGCCAGCTCACCCACAGGGGGGGATCAGCCCCAGCATTTT. Translation: CASSPTGGDQPQHF.

This chain links TRBV15 with TRBJ1-2, with TRBD1 matching over 8 bases. Per the germline V gene, CDR1 is LNHNV and CDR2 is YYDKDF (reference sequence). CDR3 length equals 15 residues. With 4 bases clipped from V and 8 bases from J, the junction kept 12 bases outside the gene matches. CDR3 protein: CATSNLETGGNGYTF. CDR3 nucleotides: TGTGCCACCAGCAATTTAGAAACAGGGGGTAACGGCTACACCTTC.

The table lists this clone with a count of one. This chain connects TRBV19 to TRBJ1-5, with D possibly TRBD1 on 5 matching bases. Germline CDR1 reads LNHDA; CDR2 reads SQIVND (reference sequence). The CDR3 contains 14 residues. V lost 3 bases, J lost 3 bases, and 9 bases lay in between. CDR3 residues: CASSMTALNQPQHF. The CDR3 DNA sequence: TGTGCCAGTAGTATGACAGCTCTCAATCAGCCCCAGCATTTT.

This chain connects TRBV2 to TRBJ2-7; 8 bases match TRBD2. The V segment lost 5 bases and the J segment 5 bases; nucleotides outside the gene matches: 2. There are 12 residues in the CDR3. Per the germline V gene, CDR1 is SNHLY and CDR2 is FYNNEI. CDR3 in DNA: TGTGCCAGCAGTAGGACTAGCAACGAGCAGTACTTC. It is translated as CASSRTSNEQYF.

The V gene is TRBV9, the J gene TRBJ1-2; TRBD1 is a possible D gene (6 bases). The germline V and J ends were trimmed by 0 bases and 3 bases, with 12 bases remaining between them. CDR1 SGDLS and CDR2 YYNGEE come from the germline V gene. The length of the CDR3 is 15 residues. The CDR3 DNA is TGTGCCAGCAGCGTAGACAGGGCCGCTCACTATGGCTACACCTTC. It yields the protein CASSVDRAAHYGYTF.

The chain has TRBV19 and TRBJ2-2, with TRBD2 as a possible D gene (6 bases). Trimming shortened V by 4 bases and J by 5 bases, and 11 bases separated the two germline ends. The length of the CDR3 is 14 residues. CDR1 and CDR2 (germline): LNHDA, SQIVND (reference sequence). DNA of the CDR3: TGTGCCAGTAGTAGTCCAGGGAGGACCGGGGAGCTGTTTTTT. It codes for CASSSPGRTGELFF.

V gene TRBV6-6 combines with J gene TRBJ2-7, with a weak D call TRBD1 (6 bases). Germline CDR1 MNHNY, CDR2 SVGAGI (reference sequence). V was pared by 6 bases and J by 7 bases, with 19 bases between. CDR3 length: 14 amino acids. CDR3 sequence (DNA): TGTGCCAGCAGACCTAGACAGGTCCCGGGGGAGCAGTACTTC. It yields the protein CASRPRQVPGEQYF.

This chain joins TRBV30 and TRBJ1-1; possibly TRBD1 for D (5 bases). The V and J ends lost 1 base and 6 bases respectively, with 9 bases between them. This CDR3 has 12 amino acids. Germline V CDR1 and CDR2: GTSNPN, SVGIG (reference sequence). CDR3 sequence: CAWSEGLPEAFF. DNA for the CDR3: TGTGCCTGGAGTGAGGGGCTCCCTGAAGCTTTCTTT. Supplemented by reference TRBV30 and TRBJ1-1, the full variable domain reads SQTIHQWPATLVQPVGSPLSLECTVEGTSNPNLYWYRQAAGRGLQLLFYSVGIGQISSEVPQNLSASRPQDRQFILSSKKLLLSDSGFYLCAWSEGLPEAFFGQGTRLTVV.

This clone was detected once. As DNA, the CDR3 is TGTGCCAGCAGCTTAGGATCGGGGAACACCGGGGAGCTGTTTTTT. As protein: CASSLGSGNTGELFF. The rearrangement uses TRBV7-9 and TRBJ2-2; D unresolved. The CDR3 loop spans 15 amino acids. Germline CDR1 reads SEHNR; CDR2 reads FQNEAQ (reference sequence). The V gene lost 1 base and the J gene lost 1 base, with 7 bases spanning the gap.

This chain links TRBV7-2 with TRBJ2-2; 12 bases line up with TRBD2. Per germline, CDR1 SGHTA and CDR2 FQGNSA. V lost 5 bases and J lost 4; bases outside the gene matches: 8. CDR3 size: 17 residues. CDR3 nucleotide sequence: TGTGCCAGCAGCATCCGGACTAGCGGGACTCCCACCGGGGAGCTGTTTTTT. Residues: CASSIRTSGTPTGELFF.

The chain links TRBV5-4 to TRBJ2-2; 14 nucleotides line up with TRBD2. Germline V gene data show CDR1 as SGHNT and CDR2 as YYREEE (reference sequence). With V trimmed by 4 bases and J by 6 bases, 17 bases remained unmatched. The CDR3 length is 20 residues. In DNA form, the CDR3 reads TGTGCCAGCAGCGAAGCACCCGGGACTAGCGGGAGTCTTGGGCCCGGGGAGCTGTTTTTT. As protein: CASSEAPGTSGSLGPGELFF.